This T cell receptor beta chain was obtained from a study of shared clonotypes between healthy human individuals. The wider study: Three CD4 naive, three CD4 memory, two CD8 naive and one CD8 memory plate were used per donor. Broader study findings: Donor clonotype sharing was expected to depend on sequencing depth.

Positive CCR7 selection of CD45RO-negative cells yielded the naive CD8 cells, and terminally differentiated effector memory CD45RA+ cells were excluded. The V gene's germline CDR1 is SGDLS and CDR2 YYNGEE. With 2 bases removed from V and 3 bases from J, the gap between germline ends came to 14 bases. The CDR3 runs to 15 residues. As handled by the study authors: With immunoSEQ giving junction-only sequences and no quality scores, filtering differed. Some clones are missing from TCRdb's copy, which holds only in-frame ones; the method was immunoSEQ multiplex PCR. V and J calls and clone size are as listed in that table; D and trimming were resolved from the DNA. The repertoire consists of about 2.1 million clones, with just over 90% occurring once and the leading ten covering 1.5% to 2%. Turning to this clone: Its antigen is currently unknown.

The chain uses TRBV9 and TRBJ1-1, with D possibly matching TRBD1 (5 bases). The sequencing input was naive CD8+ T cells from PBMCs. The source is a man between 18 and 35 years old in good health. Some clones in this sample may be carry-over from other donors' samples. CDR3 residues: CASSVRSGLDTEAFF. The CDR3 nucleotides read TGTGCCAGCAGCGTCCGGTCAGGGTTGGACACTGAAGCTTTCTTT. The complete variable domain, with remaining parts taken from reference TRBV9 and TRBJ1-1, reads DSGVTQTPKHLITATGQRVTLRCSPRSGDLSVYWYQQSLDQGLQFLIQYYNGEERAKGNILERFSAQQFPDLHSELNLSSLELGDSALYFCASSVRSGLDTEAFFGQGTRLTVV.